Listed below are T cell receptor beta chains from one sample, sequenced in a study of beta chain features in type 1 diabetes. Here immunoSEQ multiplex PCR was the method, and the copy in TCRdb shows in-frame clones only, minus some. There are under 400,000 clones in the sample; about 12% occur only once, and 0.017% lies in the top ten. The sequenced material came from naive CD4+ T cells from blood. The receptors were gathered from a man between 18 and 29 years old in good health. Each CDR3 is given with its conserved first and last residue. D genes are given only for firm matches. Where a row states a size, it is once, few, many or the class of an expanded clone; other rows omit it.

>15|few|.|TRBV10-3|TRBJ2-1
TGTGCCATCAGTGGGGGGGACCAATCAGCCAATGAGCAGTTCTTC
CAISGGDQSANEQFF
>14|.|TRBD1|TRBV28|TRBJ2-1
TGTGCCAGCAGTACGTGGACAGGAAACAATGAGCAGTTCTTC
CASSTWTGNNEQFF
>16|few|TRBD1|TRBV18|TRBJ1-4
TGTGCCAGCTCACTTAACTCGGACAGGGATCGTGAAAAACTGTTTTTT
CASSLNSDRDREKLFF
>17|few|.|TRBV9|TRBJ1-3
TGTGCCAGCAGCCCCCATGGGGGGGGCCACACTGGAAACACCATATATTTT
CASSPHGGGHTGNTIYF
>15|.|TRBD1|TRBV7-6|TRBJ2-1
TGTGCCAGCAGCACCCGAGGACAGGACCACAATGAGCAGTTCTTC
CASSTRGQDHNEQFF
>13|.|TRBD1|TRBV5-8|TRBJ1-2
TGTGCCAGCAGCTTTGACAGGGTGACTGGCTACACCTTC
CASSFDRVTGYTF
>15|.|TRBD1|TRBV10-3|TRBJ2-2
TGTGCCACCCAGAACTGGGACAGGGCTACCGGGGAGCTGTTTTTT
CATQNWDRATGELFF
>19|.|TRBD2|TRBV4-3|TRBJ2-1
TGCGCCAGCAGCCAAGATGGGACTAGCGGGGGCAGCTCCTACAATGAGCAGTTCTTC
CASSQDGTSGGSSYNEQFF
>18|.|.|TRBV7-9|TRBJ1-5
TGTGCCAGCAGCTTAGCGGACTTACAGCTGAATAGCAATCAGCCCCAGCATTTT
CASSLADLQLNSNQPQHF
>13|.|TRBD1|TRBV10-3|TRBJ2-5
TGTGCCATCAGTGAGATCAGGGGGGAGACCCAGTACTTC
CAISEIRGETQYF
>16|.|TRBD2|TRBV27|TRBJ2-2
TGTGCCAGCAGTGTCTCTAGCGGGAGAGGCACCGGGGAGCTGTTTTTT
CASSVSSGRGTGELFF
>16|few|.|TRBV7-2|TRBJ2-1
TGTGCCAGCAGCTTACTCGTTGTGAGTTCCTACAATGAGCAGTTCTTC
CASSLLVVSSYNEQFF
>16|.|TRBD2|TRBV15|TRBJ2-5
TGTGCCACCAGCCCCCAGACTAGCGGGGGGCGAGAGACCCAGTACTTC
CATSPQTSGGRETQYF
>16|.|TRBD1|TRBV28|TRBJ2-3
TGTGCCAGCAGTTTGGGACAGGACCGATACACAGATACGCAGTATTTT
CASSLGQDRYTDTQYF
>15|.|TRBD1|TRBV10-3|TRBJ2-5
TGTGCCATCAGTGGGGCAGGGGGCGTTCGCGAGACCCAGTACTTC
CAISGAGGVRETQYF
>15|few|TRBD1|TRBV19|TRBJ2-3
TGTGCCAGCCGAGGAGCAGGGGGCATCGCAGATACGCAGTATTTT
CASRGAGGIADTQYF
>16|.|TRBD2|TRBV9|TRBJ2-5
TGTGCCAGCAGCCGTAGGGAGCTAGCGGGAGGAGAGACCCAGTACTTC
CASSRRELAGGETQYF
>15|few|.|TRBV4-2|TRBJ1-1
TGTGCCAGCAGCCAAAACGAGGGAGGGAACACTGAAGCTTTCTTT
CASSQNEGGNTEAFF
>15|.|.|TRBV19|TRBJ1-5
TGTGCCAGTAGTATTTCCCAGGCTGGCAATCAGCCCCAGCATTTT
CASSISQAGNQPQHF
>14|.|.|TRBV5-1|TRBJ1-6
TGCGCCAGCAGCTTGTTAGGGGGAGGGTCACCCCTCCACTTT
CASSLLGGGSPLHF
>13|few|TRBD1|TRBV9|TRBJ1-3
TGTGCCAGCAGCGTGGACAGGGGAGACACCATATATTTT
CASSVDRGDTIYF
>16|few|TRBD2|TRBV29-1|TRBJ2-5
TGCAGCGCCAAGACCGGGACTAGCGGATTGGTAGAGACCCAGTACTTC
CSAKTGTSGLVETQYF
>14|.|.|TRBV5-1|TRBJ1-4
TGCGCCAGCAGCGCCCCGGCGGGCCCCGAAAAACTGTTTTTT
CASSAPAGPEKLFF
>14|.|.|TRBV28|TRBJ1-4
TGTGCCAGCAGTTTGATAACCGGGAATGAAAAACTGTTTTTT
CASSLITGNEKLFF
>17|few|TRBD1|TRBV13|TRBJ2-5
TGTGCCAGCAGCTTAGGAATACTGGGGACAGTTCAAGAGACCCAGTACTTC
CASSLGILGTVQETQYF
>15|.|.|TRBV7-2|TRBJ2-3
TGTGCCAGCAGCTTAGGTGGACACGCAGCAGATACGCAGTATTTT
CASSLGGHAADTQYF
>15|few|.|TRBV7-8|TRBJ1-2
TGTGCCAGCACCTCCGGAGTTACTCCCGCTTATGGCTACACCTTC
CASTSGVTPAYGYTF
>15|.|TRBD2|TRBV7-2|TRBJ2-1
TGTGCCAGCAGCGGCGGGACTAGCGGGAAGTATGAGCAGTTCTTC
CASSGGTSGKYEQFF
>12|.|.|TRBV6-5|TRBJ1-2
TGTGCCAGCAGTACCGGGAACTATGGCTACACCTTC
CASSTGNYGYTF
>13|few|.|TRBV25-1|TRBJ2-7
TGTGCCAGCAGTGAAGCAGGCCTCTACGAGCAGTACTTC
CASSEAGLYEQYF
>13|.|.|TRBV9|TRBJ2-3
TGTGCCAGCAGGTCCCCCACTAGGTTGGCGCAGTATTTT
CASRSPTRLAQYF
>13|.|.|TRBV9|TRBJ1-2
TGTGCCAGCAGCCAAGTCGTGGCGGATGGCTACACCTTC
CASSQVVADGYTF
>15|.|.|TRBV6-5|TRBJ1-2
TGTGCCAGCAGCATCCAGGGAGGCGTTAGGAATGGCTACACCTTC
CASSIQGGVRNGYTF
>14|few|.|TRBV29-1|TRBJ1-1
TGCAGCGTTGAATCCGGGGCGGGGTACACTGAAGCTTTCTTT
CSVESGAGYTEAFF
>13|.|.|TRBV28|TRBJ1-1
TGTGCCAGCAGTTTAGGCAGGGTCACTGAAGCTTTCTTT
CASSLGRVTEAFF
>15|.|.|TRBV19|TRBJ1-2
TGTGCCAGTAGCCAGCAGGGAGGTGTGTCCTATGGCTACACCTTC
CASSQQGGVSYGYTF
>14|.|.|TRBV19|TRBJ1-2
TGTGCCAGTAGTATCCCGGGAAGAAACTATGGCTACACCTTC
CASSIPGRNYGYTF
>16|few|.|TRBV14|TRBJ2-7
TGTGCCAGCAGCCCACGGATCGAAACGGGGGTGTGGGAGCAGTACTTC
CASSPRIETGVWEQYF
>16|.|.|TRBV10-3|TRBJ2-3
TGTGCCATCAGGACCCCCGCGGGTTTGGGCTCAGATACGCAGTATTTT
CAIRTPAGLGSDTQYF
>13|few|.|TRBV10-3|TRBJ1-2
TGTGCCATCAGTGATGGCAGGGAACACGGCTACACCTTC
CAISDGREHGYTF
>15|.|.|TRBV30|TRBJ1-5
TGTGCCTGGAGTCCCGGGGGTTATAGCAATCAGCCCCAGCATTTT
CAWSPGGYSNQPQHF
>16|.|TRBD1|TRBV5-1|TRBJ2-1
TGCGCCAGCAGCTTGACAGGGGAGATAGGCCACAATGAGCAGTTCTTC
CASSLTGEIGHNEQFF
>13|few|TRBD1|TRBV30|TRBJ1-5
TGTGCCTGGAGTGTAACAGGGGACCAGCCCCAGCATTTT
CAWSVTGDQPQHF
>15|.|.|TRBV6-5|TRBJ2-7
TGTGCCAGCAGTTCAGGGGGGCACTCCACCTACGAGCAGTACTTC
CASSSGGHSTYEQYF
>13|.|.|TRBV30|TRBJ1-5
TGTGCCTGGTCACCGGGTCCTAATCAGCCCCAGCATTTT
CAWSPGPNQPQHF